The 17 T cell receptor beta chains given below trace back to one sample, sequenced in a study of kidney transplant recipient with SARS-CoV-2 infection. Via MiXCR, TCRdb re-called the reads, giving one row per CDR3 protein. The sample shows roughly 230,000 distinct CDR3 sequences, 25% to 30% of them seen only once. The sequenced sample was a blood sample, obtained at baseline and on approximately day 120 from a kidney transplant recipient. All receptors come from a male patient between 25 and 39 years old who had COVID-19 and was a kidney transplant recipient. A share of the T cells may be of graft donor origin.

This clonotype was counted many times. The CDR3 DNA sequence: TGTGCCAGCAGCGAAAACGATCCCATTTCAGGCTTGACCGGGGAGCTGTTTTTT. It encodes CASSENDPISGLTGELFF. The V call is TRBV3-1, the J call TRBJ2-2; D ambiguous. The length of the CDR3 is 18 residues. The germline V gene encodes CDR1 LGHDT and CDR2 YNNKEL (reference sequence). The germline V and J ends were trimmed by 5 bases and 5 bases, with 24 bases remaining between them. The complete variable domain, with remaining parts taken from reference TRBV3-1 and TRBJ2-2, reads DTAVSQTPKYLVTQMGNDKSIKCEQNLGHDTMYWYKQDSKKFLKIMFSYNNKELIINETVPNRFSPKSPDKAHLNLHINSLELGDSAVYFCASSENDPISGLTGELFFGEGSRLTVL.

The CDR3 loop reads CSVEDGRGASKNIQYF. CDR3 in DNA: TGCAGCGTTGAAGATGGGAGGGGCGCGTCCAAAAACATTCAGTACTTC. V usage is TRBV29-1 and J usage is TRBJ2-4, with TRBD2 matching over 7 bases. This CDR3 has 16 residues. Germline CDR1 reads SQVTM; CDR2 reads ANQGSEA. The junction had 7 bases not matched to a gene; V was cut back by 0 bases and J by 2 bases.

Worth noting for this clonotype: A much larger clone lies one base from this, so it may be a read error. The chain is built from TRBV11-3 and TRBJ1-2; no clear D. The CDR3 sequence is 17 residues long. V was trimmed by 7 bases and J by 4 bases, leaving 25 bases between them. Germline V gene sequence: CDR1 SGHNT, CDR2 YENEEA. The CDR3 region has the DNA TGTGCCAGCATCAGCTTATTCGATCTCGGAAAGACCTATGGCTACACCTTC. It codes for CASISLFDLGKTYGYTF.

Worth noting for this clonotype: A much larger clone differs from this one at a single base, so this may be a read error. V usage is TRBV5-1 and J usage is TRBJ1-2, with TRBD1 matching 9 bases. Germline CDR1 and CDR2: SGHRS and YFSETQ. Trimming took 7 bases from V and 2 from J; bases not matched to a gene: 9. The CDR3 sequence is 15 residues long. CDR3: CASGLTGTGNYGYTF. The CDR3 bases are TGCGCCAGCGGCCTAACCGGGACAGGGAACTATGGCTACACCTTC.

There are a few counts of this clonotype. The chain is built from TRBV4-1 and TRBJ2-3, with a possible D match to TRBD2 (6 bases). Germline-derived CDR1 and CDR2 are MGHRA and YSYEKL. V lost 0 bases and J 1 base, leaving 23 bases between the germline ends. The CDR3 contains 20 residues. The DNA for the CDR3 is TGCGCCAGCAGCCAAGATATGGCTAGCGCCCTCTTAGCCGGCACAGATACGCAGTATTTT. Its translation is CASSQDMASALLAGTDTQYF.

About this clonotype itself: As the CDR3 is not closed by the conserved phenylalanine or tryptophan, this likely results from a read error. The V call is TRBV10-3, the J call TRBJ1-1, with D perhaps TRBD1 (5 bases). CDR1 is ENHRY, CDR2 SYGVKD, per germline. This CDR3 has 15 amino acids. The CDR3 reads CVISESGDEDTEAFS. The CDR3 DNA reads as TGTGTCATCAGTGAGTCTGGGGACGAGGACACTGAAGCTTTCTCT.

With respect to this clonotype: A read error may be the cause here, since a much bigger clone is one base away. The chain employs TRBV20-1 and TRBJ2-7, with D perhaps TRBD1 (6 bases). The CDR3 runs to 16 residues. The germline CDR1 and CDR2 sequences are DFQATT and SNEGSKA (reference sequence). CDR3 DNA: TGCAATGCTACCGAAATGGACAGCCTCCGCTCCTACGAGCAGTACTTC. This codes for CNATEMDSLRSYEQYF.

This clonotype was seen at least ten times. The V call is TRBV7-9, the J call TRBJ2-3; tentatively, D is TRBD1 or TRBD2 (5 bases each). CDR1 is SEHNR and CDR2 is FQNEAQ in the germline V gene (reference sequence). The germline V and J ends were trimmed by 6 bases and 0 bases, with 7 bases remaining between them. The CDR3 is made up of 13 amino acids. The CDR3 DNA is TGTGCCAGCAGGGGGGATAGCACAGATACGCAGTATTTT. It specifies CASRGDSTDTQYF.

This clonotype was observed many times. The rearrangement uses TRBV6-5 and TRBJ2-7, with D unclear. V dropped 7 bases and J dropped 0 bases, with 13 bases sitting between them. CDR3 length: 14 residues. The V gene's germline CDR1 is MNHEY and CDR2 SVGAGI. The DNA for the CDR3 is TGTGCCAGCACCAGAGGCGGCCCCTCCTACGAGCAGTACTTC. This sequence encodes CASTRGGPSYEQYF.

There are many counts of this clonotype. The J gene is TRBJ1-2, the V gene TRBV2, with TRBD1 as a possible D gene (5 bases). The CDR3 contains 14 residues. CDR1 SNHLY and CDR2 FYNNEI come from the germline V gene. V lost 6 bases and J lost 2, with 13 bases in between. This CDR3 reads CASRETTGNYGYTF. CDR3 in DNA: TGTGCCAGCAGAGAAACTACAGGCAACTATGGCTACACCTTC.

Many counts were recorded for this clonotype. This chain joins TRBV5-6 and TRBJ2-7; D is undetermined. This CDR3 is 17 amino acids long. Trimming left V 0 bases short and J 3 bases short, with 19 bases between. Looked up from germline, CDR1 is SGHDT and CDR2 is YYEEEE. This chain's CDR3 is CASSLEGATEIYYEQYF. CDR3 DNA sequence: TGTGCCAGCAGCTTGGAAGGTGCCACCGAGATCTACTACGAGCAGTACTTC.

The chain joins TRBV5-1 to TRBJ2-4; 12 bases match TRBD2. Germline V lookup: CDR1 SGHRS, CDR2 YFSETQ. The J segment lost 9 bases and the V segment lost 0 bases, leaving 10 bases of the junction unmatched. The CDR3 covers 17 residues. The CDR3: CASSLAGASGRGGIQYF. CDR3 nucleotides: TGCGCCAGCAGCTTGGCGGGGGCTAGCGGGAGGGGCGGCATTCAGTACTTC.

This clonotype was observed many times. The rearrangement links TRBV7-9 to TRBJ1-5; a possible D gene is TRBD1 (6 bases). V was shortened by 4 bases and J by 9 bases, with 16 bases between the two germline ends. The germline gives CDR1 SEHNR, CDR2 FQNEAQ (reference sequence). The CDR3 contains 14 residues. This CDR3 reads CASSSVTGNGPQHF. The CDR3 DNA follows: TGTGCCAGCAGCTCGGTCACAGGGAACGGGCCCCAGCATTTT.

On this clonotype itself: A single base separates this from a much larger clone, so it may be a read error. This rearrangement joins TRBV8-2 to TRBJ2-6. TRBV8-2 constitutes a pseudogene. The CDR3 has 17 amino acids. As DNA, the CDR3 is TGTGGCGAAGATCTCAGGATAACACAAAGTCGGGCCAACGTCCTGACTTTC. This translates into CGEDLRITQSRANVLTF.

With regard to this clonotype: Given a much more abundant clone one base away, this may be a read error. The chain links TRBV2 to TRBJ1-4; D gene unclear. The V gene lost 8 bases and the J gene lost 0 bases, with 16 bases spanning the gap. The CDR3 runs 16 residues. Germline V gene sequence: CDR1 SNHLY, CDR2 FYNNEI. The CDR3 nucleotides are TGTGCCAGCGGTGGCAGAACAGATCCAACTAATGAAAAACTGTTTTTT. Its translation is CASGGRTDPTNEKLFF.

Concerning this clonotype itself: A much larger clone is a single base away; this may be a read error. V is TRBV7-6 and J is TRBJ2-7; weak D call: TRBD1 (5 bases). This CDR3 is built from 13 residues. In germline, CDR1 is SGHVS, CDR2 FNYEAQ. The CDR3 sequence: CANSLGVSGEQYF. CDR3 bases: TGTGCCAACAGCTTAGGGGTATCGGGCGAGCAGTACTTC.

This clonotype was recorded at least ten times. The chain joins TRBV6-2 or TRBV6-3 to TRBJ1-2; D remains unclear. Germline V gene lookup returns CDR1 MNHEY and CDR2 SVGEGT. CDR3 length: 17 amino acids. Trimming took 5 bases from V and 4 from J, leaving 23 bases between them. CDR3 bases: TGTGCCAGCAGTGGGTGCAACTGCATCGGAAAGACCTATGGCTACACCTTC. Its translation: CASSGCNCIGKTYGYTF.